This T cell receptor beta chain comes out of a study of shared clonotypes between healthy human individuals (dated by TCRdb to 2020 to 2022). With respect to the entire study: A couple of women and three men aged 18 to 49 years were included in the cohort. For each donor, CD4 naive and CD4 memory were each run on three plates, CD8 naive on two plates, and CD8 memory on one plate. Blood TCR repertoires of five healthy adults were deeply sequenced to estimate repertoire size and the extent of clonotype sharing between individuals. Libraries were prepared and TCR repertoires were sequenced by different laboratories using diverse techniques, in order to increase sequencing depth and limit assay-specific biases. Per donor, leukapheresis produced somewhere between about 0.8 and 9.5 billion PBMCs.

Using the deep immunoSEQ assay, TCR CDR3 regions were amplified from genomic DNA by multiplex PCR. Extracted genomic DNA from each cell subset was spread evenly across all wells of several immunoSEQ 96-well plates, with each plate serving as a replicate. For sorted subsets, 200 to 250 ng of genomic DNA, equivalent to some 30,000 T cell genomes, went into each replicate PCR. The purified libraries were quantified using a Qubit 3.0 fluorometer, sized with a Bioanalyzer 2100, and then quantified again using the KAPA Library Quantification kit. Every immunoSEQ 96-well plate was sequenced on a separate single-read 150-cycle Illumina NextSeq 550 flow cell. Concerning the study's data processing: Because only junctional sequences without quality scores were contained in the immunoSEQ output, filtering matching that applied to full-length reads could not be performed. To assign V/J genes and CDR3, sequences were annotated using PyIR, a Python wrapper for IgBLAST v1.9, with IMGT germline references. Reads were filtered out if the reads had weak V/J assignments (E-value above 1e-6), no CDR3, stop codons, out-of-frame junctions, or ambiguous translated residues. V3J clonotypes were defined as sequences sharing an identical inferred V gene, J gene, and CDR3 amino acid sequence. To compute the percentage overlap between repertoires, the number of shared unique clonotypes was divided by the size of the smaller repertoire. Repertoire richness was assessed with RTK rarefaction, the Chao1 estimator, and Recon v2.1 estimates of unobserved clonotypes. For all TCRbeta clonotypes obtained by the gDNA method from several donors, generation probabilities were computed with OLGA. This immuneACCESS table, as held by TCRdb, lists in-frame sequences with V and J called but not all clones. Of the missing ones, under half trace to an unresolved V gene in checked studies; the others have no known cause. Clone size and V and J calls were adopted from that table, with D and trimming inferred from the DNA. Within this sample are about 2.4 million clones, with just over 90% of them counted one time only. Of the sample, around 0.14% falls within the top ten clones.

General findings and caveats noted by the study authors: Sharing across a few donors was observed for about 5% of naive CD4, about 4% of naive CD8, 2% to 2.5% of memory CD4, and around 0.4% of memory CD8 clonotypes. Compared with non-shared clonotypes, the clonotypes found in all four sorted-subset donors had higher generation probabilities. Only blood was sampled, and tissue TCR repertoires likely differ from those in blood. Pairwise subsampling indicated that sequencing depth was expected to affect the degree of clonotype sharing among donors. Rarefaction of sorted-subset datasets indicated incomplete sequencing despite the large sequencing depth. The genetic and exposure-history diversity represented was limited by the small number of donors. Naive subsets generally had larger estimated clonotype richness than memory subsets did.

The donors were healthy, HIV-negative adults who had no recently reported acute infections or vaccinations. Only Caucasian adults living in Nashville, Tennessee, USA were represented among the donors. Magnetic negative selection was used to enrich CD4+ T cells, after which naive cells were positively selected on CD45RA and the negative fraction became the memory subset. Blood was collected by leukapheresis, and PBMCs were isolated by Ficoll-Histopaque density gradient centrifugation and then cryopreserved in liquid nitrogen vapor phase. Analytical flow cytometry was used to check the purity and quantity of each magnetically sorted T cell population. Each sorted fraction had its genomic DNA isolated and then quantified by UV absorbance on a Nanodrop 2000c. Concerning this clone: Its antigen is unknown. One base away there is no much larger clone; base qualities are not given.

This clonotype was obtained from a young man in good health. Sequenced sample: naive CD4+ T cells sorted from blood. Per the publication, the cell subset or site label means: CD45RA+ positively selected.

CDR3 region: CASRVQLSGNTIYF. The nucleotide sequence reads TGTGCCAGTCGGGTACAGCTCTCTGGAAACACCATATATTTT. The sequence links TRBV19 to TRBJ1-3, with the identity of the D gene unclear. The germline V gene encodes CDR1 LNHDA and CDR2 SQIVND (reference sequence). The CDR3 runs 14 residues from the cysteine to the phenylalanine. Just CDR3 DNA is preserved here, 42 bases in frame from base 1. V loses 8 bases of germline sequence and J loses 0 bases, and the interval between the two ends is 11 bases.